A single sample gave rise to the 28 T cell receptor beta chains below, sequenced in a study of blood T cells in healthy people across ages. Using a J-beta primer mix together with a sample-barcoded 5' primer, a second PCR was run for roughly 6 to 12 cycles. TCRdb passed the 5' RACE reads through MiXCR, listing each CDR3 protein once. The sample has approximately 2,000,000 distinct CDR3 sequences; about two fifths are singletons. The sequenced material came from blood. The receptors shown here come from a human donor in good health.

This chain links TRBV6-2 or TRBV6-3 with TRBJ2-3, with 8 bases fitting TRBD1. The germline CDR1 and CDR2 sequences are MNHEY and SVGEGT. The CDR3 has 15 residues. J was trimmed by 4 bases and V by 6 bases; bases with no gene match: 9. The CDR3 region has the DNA TGTGCCAGCAGCCCCGGGGACAGGTACCCAGATACGCAGTATTTT. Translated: CASSPGDRYPDTQYF.

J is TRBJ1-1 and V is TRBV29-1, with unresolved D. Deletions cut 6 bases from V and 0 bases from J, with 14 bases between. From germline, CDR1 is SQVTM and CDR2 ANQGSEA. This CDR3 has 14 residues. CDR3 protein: CSVRPRQLNTEAFF. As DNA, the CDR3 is TGCAGCGTCCGCCCGCGGCAGTTGAACACTGAAGCTTTCTTT.

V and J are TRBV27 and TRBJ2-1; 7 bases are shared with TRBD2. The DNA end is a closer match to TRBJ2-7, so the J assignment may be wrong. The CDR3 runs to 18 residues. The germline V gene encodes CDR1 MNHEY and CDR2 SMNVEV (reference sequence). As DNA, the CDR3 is TGTGCCAGCAGACGCCTTCCGGGACTAAGGAAGTCCTACAATGAGCAGTACTTC. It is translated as CASRRLPGLRKSYNEQYF.

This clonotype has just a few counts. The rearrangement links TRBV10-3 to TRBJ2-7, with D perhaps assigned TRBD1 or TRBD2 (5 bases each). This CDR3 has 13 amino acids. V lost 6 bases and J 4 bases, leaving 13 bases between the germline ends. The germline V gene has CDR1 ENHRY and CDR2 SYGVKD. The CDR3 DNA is TGTGCCATCAGGGAATTTGAGGGGTACGAGCAGTACTTC. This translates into CAIREFEGYEQYF.

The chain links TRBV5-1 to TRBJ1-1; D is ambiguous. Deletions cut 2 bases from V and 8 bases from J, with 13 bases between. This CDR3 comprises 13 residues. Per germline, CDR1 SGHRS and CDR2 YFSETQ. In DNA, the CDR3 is TGCGCCAGCAGCTTCAGTTGGGCGTCCGAAGCTTTCTTT. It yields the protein CASSFSWASEAFF.

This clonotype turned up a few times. The CDR3 region has the DNA TGTGCCAGCAGCCCCGAGCCGTGGCTAGCGGTAGTTTCTGGGGCCAACGTCCTGACTTTC. Its protein product is CASSPEPWLAVVSGANVLTF. V gene TRBV3-1 combines with J gene TRBJ2-6; 7 nucleotides line up with TRBD2. Per germline, CDR1 LGHDT and CDR2 YNNKEL (reference sequence). This CDR3 has 20 residues. V shed 4 bases, J shed 1 base, and the junction held 16 bases outside the gene matches. The entire variable domain, with the rest obtained from reference TRBV3-1 and TRBJ2-6, is as follows: DTAVSQTPKYLVTQMGNDKSIKCEQNLGHDTMYWYKQDSKKFLKIMFSYNNKELIINETVPNRFSPKSPDKAHLNLHINSLELGDSAVYFCASSPEPWLAVVSGANVLTFGAGSRLTVL.

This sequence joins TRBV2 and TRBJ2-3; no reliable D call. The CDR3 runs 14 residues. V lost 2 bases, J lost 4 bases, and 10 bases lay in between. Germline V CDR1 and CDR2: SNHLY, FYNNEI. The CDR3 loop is CASSEFTESDTQYF. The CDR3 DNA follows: TGTGCCAGCAGTGAATTCACGGAATCAGATACGCAGTATTTT.

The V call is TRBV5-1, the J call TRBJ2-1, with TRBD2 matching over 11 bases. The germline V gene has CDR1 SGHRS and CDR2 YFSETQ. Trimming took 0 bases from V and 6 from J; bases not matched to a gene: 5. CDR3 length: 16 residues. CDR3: CASSLETSGALNEQFF. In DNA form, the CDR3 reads TGCGCCAGCAGCTTGGAGACTAGCGGGGCTCTCAATGAGCAGTTCTTC. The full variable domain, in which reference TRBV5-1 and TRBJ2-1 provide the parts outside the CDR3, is KAGVTQTPRYLIKTRGQQVTLSCSPISGHRSVSWYQQTPGQGLQFLFEYFSETQRNKGNFPGRFSGRQFSNSRSEMNVSTLELGDSALYLCASSLETSGALNEQFFGPGTRLTVL.

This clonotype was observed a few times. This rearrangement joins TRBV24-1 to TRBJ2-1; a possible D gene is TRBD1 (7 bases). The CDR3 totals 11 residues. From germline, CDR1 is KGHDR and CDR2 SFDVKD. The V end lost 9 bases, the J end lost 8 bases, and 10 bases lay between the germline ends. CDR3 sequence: CATGGTDEQFF. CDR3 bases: TGTGCCACCGGCGGGACAGATGAGCAGTTCTTC.

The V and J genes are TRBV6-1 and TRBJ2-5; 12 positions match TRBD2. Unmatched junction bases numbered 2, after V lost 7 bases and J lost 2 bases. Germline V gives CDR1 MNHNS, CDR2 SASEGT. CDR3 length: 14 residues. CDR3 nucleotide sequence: TGTGCCAGCACTAGCGGGGGGGAACAAGAGACCCAGTACTTC. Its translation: CASTSGGEQETQYF.

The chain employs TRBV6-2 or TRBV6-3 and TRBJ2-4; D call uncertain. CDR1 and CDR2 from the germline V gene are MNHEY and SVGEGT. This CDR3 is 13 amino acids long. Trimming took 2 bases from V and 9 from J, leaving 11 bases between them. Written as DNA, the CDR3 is TGTGCCAGCAGTTACAGGACCGCCGGCATTCAGTACTTC. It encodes CASSYRTAGIQYF.

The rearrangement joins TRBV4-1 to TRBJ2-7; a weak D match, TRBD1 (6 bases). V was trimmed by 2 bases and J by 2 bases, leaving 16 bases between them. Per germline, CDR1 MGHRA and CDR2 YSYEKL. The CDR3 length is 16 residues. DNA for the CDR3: TGCGCCAGCAGCCAAACCCGGGACACACTAACCTACGAGCAGTACTTC. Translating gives CASSQTRDTLTYEQYF.

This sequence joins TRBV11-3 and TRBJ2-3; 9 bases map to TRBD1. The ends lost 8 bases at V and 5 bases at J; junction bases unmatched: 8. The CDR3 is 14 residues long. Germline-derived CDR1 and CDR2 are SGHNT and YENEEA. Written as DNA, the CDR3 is TGTGCCAGCGCAACAGGGGGCGCAGAAGATACGCAGTATTTT. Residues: CASATGGAEDTQYF.

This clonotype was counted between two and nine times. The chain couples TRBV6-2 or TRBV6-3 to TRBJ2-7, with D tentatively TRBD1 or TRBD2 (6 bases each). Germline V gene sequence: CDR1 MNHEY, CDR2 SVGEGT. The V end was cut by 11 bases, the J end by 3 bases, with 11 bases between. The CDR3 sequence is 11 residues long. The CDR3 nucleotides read TGTGCCGGGGGGCCCGTCTACGAGCAGTACTTC. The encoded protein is CAGGPVYEQYF.

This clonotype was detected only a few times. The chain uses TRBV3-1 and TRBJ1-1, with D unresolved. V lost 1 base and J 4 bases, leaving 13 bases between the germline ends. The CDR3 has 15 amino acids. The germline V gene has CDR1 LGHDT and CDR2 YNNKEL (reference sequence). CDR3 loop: CASSQVPGESTEAFF. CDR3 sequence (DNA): TGTGCCAGCAGCCAAGTCCCTGGGGAAAGCACTGAAGCTTTCTTT.

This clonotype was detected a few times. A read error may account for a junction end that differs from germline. The CDR3 here is CASLPQDEQYF. DNA for the CDR3: TGTGCCAGCTTACCACAGGACGAGCAGTACTTC. The chain carries TRBV18 and TRBJ2-5, with D perhaps matching TRBD1 (5 bases). The end of the DNA fits TRBJ2-7 better, so the J call may be wrong. The CDR3 loop spans 11 amino acids. Germline V gene lookup returns CDR1 KGHSH and CDR2 LQKENI.

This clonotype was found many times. Here the CDR3 reads CSVVANEQFF. CDR3 nucleotide sequence: TGCAGCGTTGTCGCCAATGAGCAGTTCTTC. This chain uses TRBV29-1 with TRBJ2-1; D remains unclear. The CDR3 runs to 10 residues. The V end lost 4 bases, the J end lost 6 bases, and 4 bases lay between the germline ends. CDR1 is SQVTM, CDR2 ANQGSEA, per germline.

CDR3 protein: CASSQEGGDRLNYGYTF. The CDR3 region has the DNA TGCGCCAGCAGCCAAGAAGGAGGAGATAGACTAAACTATGGCTACACCTTC. The V call is TRBV4-3, the J call TRBJ1-2; D remains unclear. Trimming stripped 0 bases from V and 2 bases from J, with 16 bases between. The germline gives CDR1 LGHNA, CDR2 YSLEER. This CDR3 is 17 amino acids long.

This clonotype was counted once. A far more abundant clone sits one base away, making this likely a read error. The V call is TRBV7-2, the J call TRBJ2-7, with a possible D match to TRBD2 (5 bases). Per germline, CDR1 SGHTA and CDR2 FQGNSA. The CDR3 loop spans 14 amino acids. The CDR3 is CVSSLAGLSYEQYF. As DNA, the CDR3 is TGTGTCAGCAGCTTAGCCGGACTCTCCTACGAGCAGTACTTC.

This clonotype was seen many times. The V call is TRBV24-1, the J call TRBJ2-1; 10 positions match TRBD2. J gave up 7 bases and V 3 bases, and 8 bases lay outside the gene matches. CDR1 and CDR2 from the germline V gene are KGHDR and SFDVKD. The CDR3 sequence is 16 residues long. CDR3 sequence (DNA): TGTGCCACCAGTGATCTCGAGCGGGGGGGCAGGAATGAGCAGTTCTTC. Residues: CATSDLERGGRNEQFF.

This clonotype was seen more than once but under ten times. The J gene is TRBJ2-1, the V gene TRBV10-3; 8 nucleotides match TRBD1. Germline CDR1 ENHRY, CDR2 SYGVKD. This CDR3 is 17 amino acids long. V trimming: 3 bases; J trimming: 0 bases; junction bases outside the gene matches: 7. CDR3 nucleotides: TGTGCCATCAGTGACCCAGGGGGCAGGAGCTCCTACAATGAGCAGTTCTTC. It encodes CAISDPGGRSSYNEQFF.

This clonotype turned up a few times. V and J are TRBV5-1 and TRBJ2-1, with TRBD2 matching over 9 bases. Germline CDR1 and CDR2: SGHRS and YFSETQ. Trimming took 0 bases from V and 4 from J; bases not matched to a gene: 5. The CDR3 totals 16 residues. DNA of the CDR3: TGCGCCAGCAGCTTGGGGACTAGCGACTGGTACAATGAGCAGTTCTTC. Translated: CASSLGTSDWYNEQFF.

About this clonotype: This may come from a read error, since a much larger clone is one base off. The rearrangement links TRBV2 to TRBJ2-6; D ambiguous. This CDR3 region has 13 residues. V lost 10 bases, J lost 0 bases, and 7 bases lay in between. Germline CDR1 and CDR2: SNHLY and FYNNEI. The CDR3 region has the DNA TGTGCCAACACGTTCTCTGGGGCCAACGTCCTGACTTTC. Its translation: CANTFSGANVLTF.

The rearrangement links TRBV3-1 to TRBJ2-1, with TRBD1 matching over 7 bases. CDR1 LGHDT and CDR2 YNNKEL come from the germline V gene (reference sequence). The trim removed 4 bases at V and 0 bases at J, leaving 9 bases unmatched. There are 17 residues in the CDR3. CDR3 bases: TGTGCCAGCAGCCCCCTAAACCAGGGGGTCTCCTACAATGAGCAGTTCTTC. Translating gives CASSPLNQGVSYNEQFF.

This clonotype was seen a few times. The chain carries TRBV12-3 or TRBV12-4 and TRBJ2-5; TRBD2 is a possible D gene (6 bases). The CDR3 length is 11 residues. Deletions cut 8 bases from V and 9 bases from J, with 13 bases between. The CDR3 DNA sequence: TGTGCCAGCGGGATAAGGGAGGCCCAGTACTTC. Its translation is CASGIREAQYF.

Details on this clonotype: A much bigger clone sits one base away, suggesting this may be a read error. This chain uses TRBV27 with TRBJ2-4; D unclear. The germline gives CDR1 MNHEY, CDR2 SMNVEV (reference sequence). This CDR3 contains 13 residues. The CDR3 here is CASSLSLSHIPYF. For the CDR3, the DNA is TGTGCCAGCAGTTTATCCCTGAGTCACATTCCGTACTTC.

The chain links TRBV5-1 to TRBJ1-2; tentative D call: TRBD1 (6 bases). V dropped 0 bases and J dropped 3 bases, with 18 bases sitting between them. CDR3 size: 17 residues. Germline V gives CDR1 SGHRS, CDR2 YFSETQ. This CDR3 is CASSLAIGTPTDYGYTF. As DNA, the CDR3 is TGCGCCAGCAGCTTGGCCATCGGGACACCAACCGACTATGGCTACACCTTC.

The CDR3 reads CASSLRTTGKNYGYTF. Here the CDR3 DNA reads TGTGCCAGCAGCCTCAGAACTACCGGGAAGAACTATGGCTACACCTTC. The chain joins TRBV12-3 or TRBV12-4 to TRBJ1-2; D remains unclear. The V end was cut by 6 bases, the J end by 2 bases, with 19 bases between. This CDR3 has 16 amino acids.